These 22 T cell receptor beta chains were all obtained from the same sample, sequenced in a study of cytomegalovirus exposure and HLA in healthy donors. The PCR used 60 Vbeta and 13 Jbeta primers. Using immunoSEQ multiplex PCR, the repertoire was profiled, and TCRdb retains in-frame clones only, with some absent. Of some 170,000 clones in the sample, roughly two thirds were seen once. Sequenced sample: PBMCs. These receptors were obtained from a woman aged 30 to 39 in good health and CMV-seronegative.

CDR3 protein: CASSHDGGTSKNIQYF. CDR3 nucleotides: TGCGCCAGCAGCCATGATGGGGGGACCAGCAAAAACATTCAGTACTTC. The rearrangement uses TRBV5-1 and TRBJ2-4, with D possibly TRBD2 on 6 matching bases. V gave up 4 bases and J gave up 3 bases, with 17 bases separating them. The CDR3 has 16 amino acids. The germline gives CDR1 SGHRS, CDR2 YFSETQ.

The chain employs TRBV7-6 and TRBJ1-5, with 12 positions matching TRBD1. Germline loops: CDR1 SGHVS, CDR2 FNYEAQ. This CDR3 contains 18 residues. J lost 7 bases, V lost 2 bases, and 12 bases had no gene match. The CDR3 DNA is TGTGCCAGCAGCTTAACTACGGGGGGACAGGGGGCTTGGCAGCCCCAGCATTTT. Residues: CASSLTTGGQGAWQPQHF.

V is TRBV4-1 and J is TRBJ1-4, with D tentatively TRBD1 (6 bases). The CDR3 consists of 18 residues. Germline CDR1 reads MGHRA; CDR2 reads YSYEKL. Trimming stripped 0 bases from V and 5 bases from J, with 19 bases between. CDR3 in amino acids: CASSQEFFVRTVNEKLFF. The CDR3 DNA reads as TGCGCCAGCAGCCAAGAGTTTTTTGTCCGGACAGTAAATGAAAAACTGTTTTTT.

This clone has a single count. This chain connects TRBV2 to TRBJ2-1; D unresolved. The germline V gene has CDR1 SNHLY and CDR2 FYNNEI. Trimming removed 6 bases at V and 10 bases at J, with 10 bases between. CDR3 length: 11 residues. CDR3 bases: TGTGCCAGCAGGGTAAACAGAGAGCAGTTCTTC. Protein: CASRVNREQFF.

The chain combines TRBV2 with TRBJ2-7; 9 bases align to TRBD2. The V and J ends lost 7 bases and 0 bases, in that order; junction bases with no gene match: 10. The CDR3 spans 16 residues. CDR1 is SNHLY and CDR2 is FYNNEI in the germline V gene. The CDR3 nucleotides read TGTGCCAGCACCCCCCAACTAGCGGGTAGCTCCTACGAGCAGTACTTC. It encodes CASTPQLAGSSYEQYF.

This clone showed up just a few times. The genes are TRBV9 and TRBJ2-3; 7 bases fit TRBD2. Unmatched junction bases numbered 12, after V lost 2 bases and J lost 6 bases. The CDR3 totals 16 residues. Germline V CDR1 and CDR2: SGDLS, YYNGEE. The CDR3 coding sequence is TGTGCCAGCAGCGTCCAGAGCGGGACCGGGGGTGATACGCAGTATTTT. It yields the protein CASSVQSGTGGDTQYF.

In its sample, this clone was seen a few times. The chain is built from TRBV2 and TRBJ2-5, with D tentatively TRBD1 (6 bases). This CDR3 spans 12 amino acids. V was cut by 5 bases and J by 5 bases, with 9 bases left in between. Germline V gene sequence: CDR1 SNHLY, CDR2 FYNNEI. The CDR3 spells CASSTGPETQYF. The CDR3 nucleotides read TGTGCCAGCAGTACAGGGCCGGAGACCCAGTACTTC.

The chain links TRBV18 to TRBJ1-1; D is ambiguous. Per germline, CDR1 KGHSH and CDR2 LQKENI. CDR3 length: 15 amino acids. V was pared by 1 base and J by 1 base, with 10 bases between. CDR3 sequence: CASSPQHTQNTEAFF. In DNA, the CDR3 is TGTGCCAGCTCACCACAACATACCCAGAACACTGAAGCTTTCTTT.

The chain combines TRBV13 with TRBJ2-5; a possible D gene is TRBD2 (6 bases). CDR1 and CDR2 (germline): PRHDT, FYEKMQ (reference sequence). This CDR3 has 16 amino acids. Deletions cut 2 bases from V and 3 bases from J, with 16 bases between. Here the CDR3 DNA reads TGTGCCAGCAGCTTATTTGGGAGGACGGCCGAAGAGACCCAGTACTTC. It specifies CASSLFGRTAEETQYF. Using reference TRBV13 and TRBJ2-5 for the parts outside the CDR3, the full variable domain is AAGVIQSPRHLIKEKRETATLKCYPIPRHDTVYWYQQGPGQDPQFLISFYEKMQSDKGSIPDRFSAQQFSDYHSELNMSSLELGDSALYFCASSLFGRTAEETQYFGPGTRLLVL.

V is TRBV11-3 and J is TRBJ2-1, with 8 bases fitting TRBD2. CDR3 length: 18 residues. Germline values: CDR1 SGHNT, CDR2 YENEEA. Germline trimming cut 2 bases from V and 2 bases from J; bases unmatched to any gene: 11. The CDR3 DNA sequence: TGTGCCAGCAGCTTATCCCTCGGACTAGCTTCCACCTACAATGAGCAGTTCTTC. Residues: CASSLSLGLASTYNEQFF.

The J gene is TRBJ2-1, the V gene TRBV30, with a tentative D call TRBD1 (5 bases). Trimming left V 0 bases short and J 8 bases short, with 29 bases between. Germline V gene sequence: CDR1 GTSNPN, CDR2 SVGIG (reference sequence). The CDR3 covers 19 residues. CDR3 nucleotides: TGTGCCTGGAGTGTCTACCCCCCGACAGATAACACCAAAAGAGATGAGCAGTTCTTC. Amino acid sequence: CAWSVYPPTDNTKRDEQFF.

V is TRBV11-3 and J is TRBJ2-1; TRBD2 is a possible D gene (6 bases). V was pared by 4 bases and J by 9 bases, with 13 bases between. Germline V gene data show CDR1 as SGHNT and CDR2 as YENEEA. There are 13 residues in the CDR3. The CDR3 protein is CASSSKREREQFF. The CDR3 DNA follows: TGTGCCAGCAGCTCTAAACGGGAGCGTGAGCAGTTCTTC.

This clone has a handful of counts. V gene TRBV7-2 combines with J gene TRBJ2-1, with no clear D. Between the trimmed V and J ends, which lost 5 bases and 0 bases, there was a span of 5 bases. In germline, CDR1 is SGHTA, CDR2 FQGNSA. The CDR3 runs to 13 residues. The CDR3 protein is CASSLSSYNEQFF. The CDR3 nucleotides are TGTGCCAGCAGCCTTAGCTCCTACAATGAGCAGTTCTTC.

The V and J genes are TRBV7-9 and TRBJ2-7; possible D gene TRBD2, 5 bases. The CDR3 covers 12 residues. CDR1 is SEHNR and CDR2 is FQNEAQ in the germline V gene (reference sequence). Trimming pared 1 base from V and 9 bases from J, leaving 10 bases between. The CDR3 DNA reads TGTGCCAGCAGCTTAGGGGGTGAGGGGCAGTACTTC. Its protein is CASSLGGEGQYF.

The rearrangement joins TRBV28 to TRBJ1-1; a weak D match, TRBD1 (5 bases). Germline-derived CDR1 and CDR2 are MDHEN and SYDVKM. The CDR3 is 12 amino acids. Trimming left V 1 base short and J 7 bases short, with 7 bases between. The CDR3: CASSLSGFEAFF. CDR3 DNA sequence: TGTGCCAGCAGTTTATCAGGGTTTGAAGCTTTCTTT.

The chain links TRBV5-1 to TRBJ2-1; tentatively, D is TRBD2 (6 bases). The CDR3 covers 13 residues. V lost 6 bases to trimming and J lost 4 bases, with 11 bases between them. CDR1 and CDR2 (germline): SGHRS, YFSETQ. This CDR3 is CASTERVYNEQFF. CDR3 nucleotide sequence: TGCGCCAGCACTGAGCGGGTATACAATGAGCAGTTCTTC.

This clone was detected only a few times. The chain has TRBV30 and TRBJ2-7; D might be TRBD1 (6 bases). The V gene's germline CDR1 is GTSNPN and CDR2 SVGIG (reference sequence). CDR3 length: 11 amino acids. V lost 5 bases and J 4 bases, leaving 9 bases between the germline ends. In nucleotides, the CDR3 is TGTGCCTGGCAGGGGATATACGAGCAGTACTTC. It is translated as CAWQGIYEQYF.

About this clone itself: One end of the junction fails to match germline, which may point to a read error. This sequence joins TRBV25-1 and TRBJ2-5; D is possibly TRBD2 (5 bases). This CDR3 comprises 16 residues. Per the germline V gene, CDR1 is MGHDK and CDR2 is SYGVNS. CDR3 region: CASSKYFSVHGETQYF. The CDR3 DNA reads as TGTGCCAGCAGTAAATATTTTAGCGTTCACGGGGAGACCCAGTACTTC.

The chain uses TRBV11-3 and TRBJ2-1; possibly TRBD2 for D (6 bases). The CDR3 runs 15 residues. The V gene's germline CDR1 is SGHNT and CDR2 YENEEA. V was pared by 3 bases and J by 4 bases, with 13 bases between. This CDR3 reads CASSFSSGPYNEQFF. The CDR3 DNA reads TGTGCCAGCAGCTTTTCCAGCGGGCCGTACAATGAGCAGTTCTTC.

CDR3 region: CASSLGTSGINEQFF. The DNA for the CDR3 is TGTGCCAGCAGCCTAGGGACTAGCGGGATCAATGAGCAGTTCTTC. The chain employs TRBV27 and TRBJ2-1; 13 nucleotides match TRBD2. The CDR3 consists of 15 residues. CDR1 and CDR2 from the germline V gene are MNHEY and SMNVEV (reference sequence). The junction had 5 bases not matched to a gene; V was cut back by 6 bases and J by 6 bases.

The V and J genes are TRBV10-3 and TRBJ2-5, with 11 positions matching TRBD1. Gene TRBJ2-7 matches the end of the DNA better, so the J call may be wrong. Germline lookup yields CDR1 ENHRY and CDR2 SYGVKD. The CDR3 contains 14 residues. Here the CDR3 reads CAIRVDRGRNEQYF. CDR3 DNA sequence: TGTGCCATCAGGGTGGACAGGGGGCGAAACGAGCAGTACTTC.

This clone was detected a few times. J is TRBJ2-2 and V is TRBV10-1; 16 bases fit TRBD2. CDR1 WNHNN and CDR2 SYGVQD come from the germline V gene (reference sequence). Trimming took 6 bases from V and 7 from J; bases not matched to a gene: 8. This CDR3 is 17 amino acids long. The DNA for the CDR3 is TGCGCCAGCAGCCAGGGGACTAGCGGGAGGGGCGGCGGGGAGCTGTTTTTT. Translation gives CASSQGTSGRGGGELFF.